These 3 T cell receptor beta chains share one sample of origin, sequenced in a study of tumor-infiltrating lymphocytes in primary liver carcinoma. TCR beta cDNA was prepared out of around 460 ng total RNA by means of a constant-region primer. For TCR beta, libraries were produced by three nested multiplex PCR rounds using slightly modified ARM-PCR. PCR rounds one and two used TRBV1-TRBV30 forward primers with a C-beta reverse primer for roughly 10 cycles each. TCRdb used MiXCR to reprocess the multiplex PCR reads, holding one entry per CDR3 protein. The sample carries 40,000 to 60,000 distinct CDR3 sequences, 70% to 75% recorded once. Co-extraction yielded RNA and DNA from approximately 22-30 mg of unsorted bulk tissue. The specimen sequenced was liver tumor tissue from sampling region 3. Subset of the sample: tumor region T3, left-lateral pole. The source is a man aged 35-49 years with primary liver carcinoma and hepatitis B virus infection.

This clonotype came up a few times. V and J are TRBV24-1 and TRBJ2-1; TRBD1 might be the D (5 bases). Germline V gene data show CDR1 as KGHDR and CDR2 as SFDVKD. The V end was cut by 4 bases, the J end by 7 bases, with 10 bases between. The CDR3 covers 13 residues. CDR3 amino acids: CATSDPGQNEQFF. The DNA of the CDR3 is TGTGCCACCAGTGACCCCGGACAAAATGAGCAGTTCTTC.

As for this clonotype: The junction shows a germline mismatch at one end, possibly a read error. The chain joins TRBV6-1 to TRBJ2-5; TRBD2 aligns across 9 bases. CDR1 is MNHNS and CDR2 is SASEGT in the germline V gene. The CDR3 totals 12 residues. Written as DNA, the CDR3 is TGTGCCATCAGGGTAGCGGGAGAGACCCAGTGCTTC. It is translated as CAIRVAGETQCF.

This clonotype came up many times. The chain combines TRBV29-1 with TRBJ2-7; TRBD1 matches 9 bases. Trimming at V came to 6 bases and at J to 6 bases, leaving 9 bases not matched to a gene. Germline V lookup: CDR1 SQVTM, CDR2 ANQGSEA. The CDR3 has 13 amino acids. For the CDR3, the DNA is TGCAGCGTCGATCGACAGGGGGGTGGCGAGCAGTACTTC. Protein product: CSVDRQGGGEQYF.